The rows below give T cell receptor beta chains drawn from one sample of a study of shared T cell receptors in the human thymus. Sequencing used immunoSEQ multiplex PCR; TCRdb keeps in-frame clones, though not all of them. The top ten clones hold roughly 0.01% of a sample with 700,000 or so clones, roughly 88% of them seen once. This sample also appeared in a second study, on human thymus T cells.

The sample was thymocytes. These receptors were collected from a girl in the first two years of life with a congenital heart defect. Each CDR3 is given with its conserved first and last residue. D genes are given only for firm matches. Clone size is stated in some rows and not others, as once, few, many or a class when expanded.

>TRBV29-1|NA|TRBJ1-2|NA
CSVDGRTAGYTF
>TRBV6-6|NA|TRBJ2-2|NA
CASSGRPGQNTGELFF
>TRBV11-2|TRBD1|TRBJ1-5|NA
CASSACSQGAANQPQHF
>TRBV19|TRBD1|TRBJ1-5|NA
CASSPSGQGDQPQHF
>TRBV5-6|TRBD1|TRBJ1-2|few
CASSPGTGMANYGYTF
>TRBV5-1|TRBD2|TRBJ2-5|NA
CASSLVGGVVQKTQYF
>TRBV6-1|NA|TRBJ2-5|NA
CASITRGYLQETQYF
>TRBV5-4|NA|TRBJ1-2|NA
CASSFGQNRVYTF
>TRBV6-5|TRBD1|TRBJ1-6|NA
CASRSSQGDNSPLHF
>TRBV5-4|TRBD1|TRBJ1-2|NA
CASSLLGQGLHGYTF
>TRBV5-1|TRBD1|TRBJ1-2|NA
CASSFSFGQGRYGYTF
>TRBV15|NA|TRBJ2-7|NA
CATGKQGPYEQYF
>TRBV4-3|NA|TRBJ2-2|NA
CASSRRTPNTGELFF
>TRBV5-5|NA|TRBJ2-3|NA
CASSPSGMDTQYF
>TRBV5-6|TRBD1|TRBJ2-7|NA
CASSLGRDRAYEQYF
>TRBV4-2|NA|TRBJ1-1|NA
CASSQDSRVTEAFF
>TRBV11-3|NA|TRBJ1-1|NA
CASSLPRTADLESNTEAFF
>TRBV27|NA|TRBJ1-1|few
CASSFHRRAEAFF
>TRBV9|NA|TRBJ2-5|once
CASSVVLGGQETQYF
>TRBV28|NA|TRBJ1-3|NA
CASSLGQPGNTIYF
>TRBV28|NA|TRBJ2-5|NA
CASEGTTALRETQYF
>TRBV27|NA|TRBJ1-5|NA
CASSLGGVNQPQHF
>TRBV13|NA|TRBJ1-1|NA
CASSFRDRSPRSFLWTRHVGAFF
>TRBV5-1|NA|TRBJ2-5|NA
CASSLQTRETQYF
>TRBV5-4|TRBD2|TRBJ2-3|NA
CASRGASGGVPDTQYF
>TRBV7-7|NA|TRBJ1-1|NA
CASSLSVNTEAFF
>TRBV7-9|TRBD1|TRBJ2-1|NA
CASRYGDRGLGGNEQFF
>TRBV6-1|TRBD1|TRBJ2-7|NA
CASSVKLSGTGWNEQYF
>TRBV7-9|NA|TRBJ2-4|NA
CASSLFIRGFGKNIQYF
>TRBV5-4|NA|TRBJ2-1|NA
CASSPLAVGGEQFF
>TRBV4-1|TRBD1|TRBJ1-2|NA
CASSQVVTGYGYTF
>TRBV5-5|TRBD1|TRBJ1-2|NA
CASSLGAYGQEDYGYTF
>TRBV9|NA|TRBJ1-1|NA
CASSVGGEMNTEAFF
>TRBV5-4|TRBD1|TRBJ1-2|NA
CASSSRTGDYGYTF
>TRBV5-1|NA|TRBJ1-3|few
CASSLAGVTVGNTIYF
>TRBV6-1|NA|TRBJ1-1|NA
CASRHTGGTEAFF
>TRBV5-1|TRBD1|TRBJ1-6|NA
CASSNPGGEKNSPLHF
>TRBV18|NA|TRBJ1-3|NA
CASSPLRPEGSGGNTIYF
>TRBV2|NA|TRBJ1-3|NA
CARQGDLGNTIYF
>TRBV9|TRBD1|TRBJ1-2|NA
CASSPYRGGYGYTF
>TRBV25-1|NA|TRBJ2-1|NA
CASSARNRDTSNREQFF
>TRBV19|NA|TRBJ1-4|NA
CASSMEKFNGDSSEKLFF
>TRBV6-6|TRBD1|TRBJ2-5|NA
CASSPRTGPQETQYF
>TRBV19|NA|TRBJ2-7|few
CASSDGDYEQYF
>TRBV5-1|NA|TRBJ2-7|once
CASSPHDSDEQYF
>TRBV7-2|TRBD1|TRBJ1-1|NA
CASSLWIQGLRMNTEAFF
>TRBV27|NA|TRBJ1-5|NA
CASSTRASNQPQHF
>TRBV6-5|NA|TRBJ1-3|NA
CASKKRGGSGNTIYF
>TRBV6-6|NA|TRBJ1-6|once
CASTPSGEGNSPLHF
>TRBV18|NA|TRBJ2-2|NA
CASSDIDPGELFF